This TCR beta chain originates from a study of T cell responses to AZD1222 COVID-19 vaccine. Profiling relied on immunoSEQ multiplex PCR, and the TCRdb table lists in-frame clones only, not all of them. The sample has approximately 110,000 clones, about 85% seen once. The CDR3 has 15 amino acids. In germline, CDR1 is LNHDA, CDR2 SQIVND (reference sequence). V dropped 3 bases and J dropped 4 bases, with 13 bases sitting between them. The clonotype comes from an adult in good health. Sequenced material: peripheral blood, taken on day 0 of AZD1222 vaccination. The chain is built from TRBV19 and TRBJ1-3, with D perhaps TRBD1 (5 bases). CDR3 protein: CASSMGPGKGNTIYF. In DNA, the CDR3 is TGTGCCAGTAGTATGGGGCCAGGGAAGGGAAACACCATATATTTT.